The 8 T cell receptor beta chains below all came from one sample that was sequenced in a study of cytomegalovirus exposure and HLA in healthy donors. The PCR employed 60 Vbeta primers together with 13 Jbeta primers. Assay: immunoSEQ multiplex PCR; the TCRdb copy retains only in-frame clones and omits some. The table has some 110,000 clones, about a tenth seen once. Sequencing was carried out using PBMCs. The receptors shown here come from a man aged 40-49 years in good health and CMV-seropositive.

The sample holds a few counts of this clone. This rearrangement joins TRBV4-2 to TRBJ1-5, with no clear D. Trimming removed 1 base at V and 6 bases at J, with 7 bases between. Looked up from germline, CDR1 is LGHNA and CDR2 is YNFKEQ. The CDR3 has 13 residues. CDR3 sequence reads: CASSQGGSQPQHF. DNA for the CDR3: TGTGCCAGCAGCCAAGGAGGATCTCAGCCCCAGCATTTT.

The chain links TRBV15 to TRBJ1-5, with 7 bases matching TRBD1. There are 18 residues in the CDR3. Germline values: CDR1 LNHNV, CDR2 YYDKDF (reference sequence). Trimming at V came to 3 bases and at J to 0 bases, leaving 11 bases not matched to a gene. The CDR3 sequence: CATSRGQPSVYSNQPQHF. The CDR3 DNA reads TGTGCCACCAGCAGGGGACAGCCGTCCGTCTATAGCAATCAGCCCCAGCATTTT.

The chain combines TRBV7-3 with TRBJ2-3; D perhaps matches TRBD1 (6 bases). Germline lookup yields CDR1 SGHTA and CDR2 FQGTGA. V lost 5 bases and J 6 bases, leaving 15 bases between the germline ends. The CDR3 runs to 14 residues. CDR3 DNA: TGTGCCAGCAGCCCCACAGGGCCGCCGGATACGCAGTATTTT. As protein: CASSPTGPPDTQYF.

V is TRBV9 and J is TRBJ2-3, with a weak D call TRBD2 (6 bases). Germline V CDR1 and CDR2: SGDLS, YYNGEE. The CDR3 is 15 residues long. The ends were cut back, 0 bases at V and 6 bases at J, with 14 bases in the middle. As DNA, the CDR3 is TGTGCCAGCAGCGTAGCCGCCGGGGCGGGGGATACGCAGTATTTT. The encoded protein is CASSVAAGAGDTQYF. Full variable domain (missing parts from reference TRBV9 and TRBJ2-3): DSGVTQTPKHLITATGQRVTLRCSPRSGDLSVYWYQQSLDQGLQFLIQYYNGEERAKGNILERFSAQQFPDLHSELNLSSLELGDSALYFCASSVAAGAGDTQYFGPGTRLTVL.

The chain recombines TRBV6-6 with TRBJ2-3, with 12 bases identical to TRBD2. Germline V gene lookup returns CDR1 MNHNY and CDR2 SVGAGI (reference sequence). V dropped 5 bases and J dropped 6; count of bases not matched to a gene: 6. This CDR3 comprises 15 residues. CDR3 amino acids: CASSHAGLAGDTQYF. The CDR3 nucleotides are TGTGCCAGCAGTCACGCCGGACTAGCGGGGGATACGCAGTATTTT.

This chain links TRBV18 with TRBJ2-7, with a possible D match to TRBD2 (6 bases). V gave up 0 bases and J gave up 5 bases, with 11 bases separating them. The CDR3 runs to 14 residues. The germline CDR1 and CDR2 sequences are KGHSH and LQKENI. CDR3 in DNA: TGTGCCAGCTCACCACCGGGGGGTATTGACGAGCAGTACTTC. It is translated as CASSPPGGIDEQYF. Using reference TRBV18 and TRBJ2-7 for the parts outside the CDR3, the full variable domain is NAGVMQNPRHLVRRRGQEARLRCSPMKGHSHVYWYRQLPEEGLKFMVYLQKENIIDESGMPKERFSAEFPKEGPSILRIQQVVRGDSAAYFCASSPPGGIDEQYFGPGTRLTVT.

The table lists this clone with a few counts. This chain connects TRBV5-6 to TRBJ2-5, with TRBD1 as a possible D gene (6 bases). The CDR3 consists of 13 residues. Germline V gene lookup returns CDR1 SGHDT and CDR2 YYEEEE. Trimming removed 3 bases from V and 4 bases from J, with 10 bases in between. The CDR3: CASSSQGLETQYF. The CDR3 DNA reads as TGTGCCAGCAGCTCCCAGGGGTTAGAGACCCAGTACTTC.

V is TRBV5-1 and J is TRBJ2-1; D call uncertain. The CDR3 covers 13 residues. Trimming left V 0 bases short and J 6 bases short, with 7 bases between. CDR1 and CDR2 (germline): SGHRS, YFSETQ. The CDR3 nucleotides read TGCGCCAGCAGCTTGGATATCGGCAATGAGCAGTTCTTC. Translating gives CASSLDIGNEQFF.